This TCR beta chain was obtained from a study of T-cell memory formation after mild COVID-19. This clonotype was found a few times. The CDR3 has 16 amino acids. J was trimmed by 7 bases and V by 4 bases; bases with no gene match: 13. Per germline, CDR1 KGHSH and CDR2 LQKENI. MiXCR was run by TCRdb on the 5' RACE reads, yielding one entry per CDR3 protein. The repertoire holds 170,000 or so distinct CDR3 sequences, 20% to 25% seen once, with 23% in the top ten. The J gene is TRBJ2-1, the V gene TRBV18; 7 bases are shared with TRBD1. The sequencing sample was made of PBMCs or a T cell subset sorted from them (not recorded which). This TCR was recovered from an adult woman who had mild COVID-19 (a few samples of this study predate the infection). Cell type and time point are not known. CDR3 protein: CASSLYTTGNRNEQFF. For the CDR3, the DNA is TGTGCCAGCTCACTTTACACGACAGGGAATCGGAATGAGCAGTTCTTC.